Following are 16 T cell receptor beta chains from one sample sequenced in a study of long-term antiretroviral therapy in people with HIV. Survey level was the resolution at which the v3.0 immunoSEQ assay ran. Sequenced by immunoSEQ multiplex PCR; TCRdb stores in-frame clones only, minus some. The data contain fewer than 25,000 clones, approximately 87% of them singletons. The sample here was unsorted PBMCs, taken approximately 2.5 years after starting antiretroviral therapy. The receptors shown here come from a woman in her forties or fifties with HIV.

V and J are TRBV6-5 and TRBJ2-7; D may correspond to TRBD1 or TRBD2 (5 bases each). Germline CDR1 reads MNHEY; CDR2 reads SVGAGI. CDR3 length: 13 amino acids. V was pared by 5 bases and J by 3 bases, with 11 bases between. The CDR3 nucleotides are TGTGCCAGCAGTAGGGACGGAAACTACGAGCAGTACTTC. This gives the protein CASSRDGNYEQYF.

The chain recombines TRBV4-1 with TRBJ2-7; 11 nucleotides align to TRBD2. Per germline, CDR1 MGHRA and CDR2 YSYEKL. This CDR3 spans 15 amino acids. The ends lost 5 bases at V and 6 bases at J; junction bases unmatched: 9. DNA for the CDR3: TGCGCCAGCAGCAACCCTCGGACTAGCGGGTCCGAGCAGTACTTC. Translated, it gives CASSNPRTSGSEQYF.

For the CDR3, the DNA is TGCAGCGTCAGACAGGGGACCTACGAGCAGTACTTC. It encodes CSVRQGTYEQYF. The chain uses TRBV29-1 and TRBJ2-7, with 8 bases identical to TRBD1. The V gene end was trimmed by 6 bases and the J gene end by 2 bases; junction bases not matched to a gene: 3. Germline CDR1 SQVTM, CDR2 ANQGSEA. The CDR3 covers 12 residues.

V gene TRBV18 combines with J gene TRBJ2-2; D unclear. From germline, CDR1 is KGHSH and CDR2 LQKENI. V was cut by 3 bases and J by 4 bases, with 12 bases left in between. This CDR3 is 15 amino acids long. The CDR3 DNA is TGTGCCAGCTCACCCCTGGACGACGCCACCGGGGAGCTGTTTTTT. The encoded protein is CASSPLDDATGELFF.

This sequence joins TRBV5-1 and TRBJ2-7; tentative D call: TRBD2 (6 bases). Germline V gives CDR1 SGHRS, CDR2 YFSETQ. Trimming removed 4 bases from V and 2 bases from J, with 22 bases in between. This CDR3 has 17 residues. Here the CDR3 reads CASSLAPSSETTYEQYF. CDR3 coding DNA: TGCGCCAGCAGCCTTGCCCCCTCTAGCGAAACTACCTACGAGCAGTACTTC. The full variable domain, in which reference TRBV5-1 and TRBJ2-7 provide the parts outside the CDR3, is KAGVTQTPRYLIKTRGQQVTLSCSPISGHRSVSWYQQTPGQGLQFLFEYFSETQRNKGNFPGRFSGRQFSNSRSEMNVSTLELGDSALYLCASSLAPSSETTYEQYFGPGTRLTVT.

The chain recombines TRBV29-1 with TRBJ2-1; perhaps TRBD2 as D (6 bases). The germline V gene has CDR1 SQVTM and CDR2 ANQGSEA. V was clipped by 5 bases and J by 1 base, with 15 bases between them. The CDR3 consists of 15 residues. CDR3 DNA sequence: TGCAGCGTTCGACTCGGGGGAGCGTCCTACAATGAGCAGTTCTTC. Encoded protein: CSVRLGGASYNEQFF.

CDR3: CASKLAGEGEQYF. CDR3 coding DNA: TGTGCCAGCAAACTAGCGGGAGAAGGCGAGCAGTACTTC. The chain recombines TRBV27 with TRBJ2-7; 11 bases fit TRBD2. V shed 7 bases and J 6 bases; nucleotides not matched to a gene: 5. The CDR3 runs 13 residues. Germline CDR1 and CDR2: MNHEY and SMNVEV (reference sequence).

This rearrangement joins TRBV14 to TRBJ1-2; D is perhaps TRBD1 (5 bases). Trimming shortened V by 0 bases and J by 4 bases, and 15 bases separated the two germline ends. The CDR3 spans 16 residues. Germline values: CDR1 SGHDN, CDR2 FVKESK. CDR3 in amino acids: CASSQETGFSGYGYTF. CDR3 in DNA: TGTGCCAGCAGCCAAGAAACAGGCTTCTCCGGCTATGGCTACACCTTC. Together with reference TRBV14 and TRBJ1-2, the CDR3 gives the full variable domain: EAGVTQFPSHSVIEKGQTVTLRCDPISGHDNLYWYRRVMGKEIKFLLHFVKESKQDESGMPNNRFLAERTGGTYSTLKVQPAELEDSGVYFCASSQETGFSGYGYTFGSGTRLTVV.

V gene TRBV5-8 combines with J gene TRBJ2-1, with D tentatively TRBD2 (5 bases). Per the germline V gene, CDR1 is SGHTS and CDR2 is YDEGEE. The CDR3 runs 16 residues. Trimming removed 7 bases from V and 2 bases from J, with 19 bases in between. CDR3 loop: CASSPSLGTAYNEQFF. In DNA, the CDR3 is TGTGCCAGCTCCCCTAGCCTCGGCACGGCCTACAATGAGCAGTTCTTC. The whole variable domain, filled in from reference TRBV5-8 and TRBJ2-1, reads EAGVTQSPTHLIKTRGQQATLRCSPISGHTSVYWYQQALGLGLQFLLWYDEGEERNRGNFPPRFSGRQFPNYSSELNVNALELEDSALYLCASSPSLGTAYNEQFFGPGTRLTVL.

V is TRBV7-3 and J is TRBJ1-1; 8 bases match TRBD1. Trimming removed 5 bases from V and 4 bases from J; junction bases left unmatched: 6. This CDR3 contains 14 residues. The germline V gene has CDR1 SGHTA and CDR2 FQGTGA. CDR3 region: CASSPGGQGTEAFF. CDR3 bases: TGTGCCAGCAGCCCCGGTGGACAGGGCACTGAAGCTTTCTTT.

J is TRBJ2-7 and V is TRBV27; D ambiguous. Per the germline V gene, CDR1 is MNHEY and CDR2 is SMNVEV (reference sequence). This CDR3 comprises 14 residues. V was pared by 2 bases and J by 3 bases, with 11 bases between. The CDR3 region has the DNA TGTGCCAGCAGTTTAAGTACAGCCTACTACGAGCAGTACTTC. This translates into CASSLSTAYYEQYF.

The chain joins TRBV25-1 to TRBJ1-2; D gene ambiguous. The CDR3 covers 14 residues. Trimming took 3 bases from V and 7 from J, leaving 15 bases between them. In germline, CDR1 is MGHDK, CDR2 SYGVNS. CDR3 sequence reads: CASSEGNPKAGYTF. The CDR3 coding sequence is TGTGCCAGCAGTGAGGGTAACCCTAAGGCTGGCTACACCTTC.

The CDR3 loop reads CASISAGGSYNEQFF. The CDR3, as DNA: TGTGCCAGTATTTCAGCGGGAGGCTCCTACAATGAGCAGTTCTTC. The rearrangement joins TRBV19 to TRBJ2-1; 9 nucleotides match TRBD2. V trimming: 7 bases; J trimming: 0 bases; junction bases outside the gene matches: 4. Germline CDR1 reads LNHDA; CDR2 reads SQIVND (reference sequence). CDR3 length: 15 residues. Variable domain in full (rest from reference TRBV19 and TRBJ2-1): DGGITQSPKYLFRKEGQNVTLSCEQNLNHDAMYWYRQDPGQGLRLIYYSQIVNDFQKGDIAEGYSVSREKKESFPLTVTSAQKNPTAFYLCASISAGGSYNEQFFGPGTRLTVL.

V is TRBV18 and J is TRBJ2-5, with 11 positions matching TRBD1. The V segment lost 2 bases and the J segment 5 bases; nucleotides outside the gene matches: 1. This CDR3 has 14 residues. Germline V gene data show CDR1 as KGHSH and CDR2 as LQKENI. CDR3 sequence: CASSPGQGAETQYF. CDR3 DNA: TGTGCCAGCTCACCAGGACAGGGGGCCGAGACCCAGTACTTC.

This clone appeared a few times. The rearrangement uses TRBV27 and TRBJ1-4; D is possibly TRBD1 (5 bases). CDR3 length: 14 residues. V shed 6 bases and J shed 7 bases, with 15 bases lying between them. Germline V gene sequence: CDR1 MNHEY, CDR2 SMNVEV (reference sequence). CDR3 sequence (DNA): TGTGCCAGCAGCAAGACCGGGACGGCTGAAAAACTGTTTTTT. It yields the protein CASSKTGTAEKLFF.

The rearrangement uses TRBV29-1 and TRBJ2-1, with unresolved D. CDR3 length equals 11 residues. Germline CDR1 SQVTM, CDR2 ANQGSEA. Trimming removed 2 bases at V and 8 bases at J, with 7 bases between. CDR3 protein: CSVEWAYEQFF. The CDR3 coding sequence is TGCAGCGTTGAATGGGCCTATGAGCAGTTCTTC.